The rows below give T cell receptor beta chains drawn from one sample of a study of T cells in Graves' hyperthyroidism and ophthalmopathy. A single record per CDR3 protein comes from TCRdb applying MiXCR to the multiplex PCR reads. The table lists around 690,000 distinct CDR3 sequences, about 20% of them singletons, with 30% to 40% in the top ten. Source material: blood. These receptors were collected from a man aged 30 to 39 with Graves' ophthalmopathy. Both conserved end residues are part of each CDR3. Fields, in order: CDR3 length, V gene, J gene, clone size, D gene, CDR3 protein, CDR3 DNA. A D gene is named only where the DNA matches it firmly. Size is stated for part of the rows, as once, few or many counts, or as a class when the clone is expanded.

16,TRBV24-1,TRBJ2-3,many,TRBD2,CATSDRLAYSTDTQYF,TGTGCCACCAGTGATCGACTAGCGTATAGCACAGATACGCAGTATTTT
14,TRBV12-3/TRBV12-4,TRBJ1-2,.,TRBD1,CASSLLGTGYGYTF,TGTGCCAGCAGCCTTTTGGGGACAGGCTATGGCTACACCTTC
15,TRBV20-1,TRBJ2-7,few,.,CSATTSTGSSYEQYF,TGCAGTGCCACGACTAGTACGGGGAGCTCCTACGAGCAGTACTTC
14,TRBV11-2,TRBJ2-7,.,.,CASSFVGTPYEQYF,TGTGCCAGCAGCTTCGTCGGGACACCTTACGAGCAGTACTTC
15,TRBV2,TRBJ1-1,many,TRBD1,CASGFPPGQKVWAFF,TGTGCCAGCGGGTTCCCTCCGGGACAGAAAGTATGGGCTTTCTTT
15,TRBV11-1,TRBJ2-5,many,TRBD1,CASSPRGRGQETQYF,TGTGCCAGCAGCCCGCGCGGCAGGGGGCAAGAGACCCAGTACTTC
13,TRBV2,TRBJ1-5,many,.,CASSSVDGQPQHF,TGTGCCAGCAGCTCCGTGGATGGACAGCCCCAGCATTTT
14,TRBV5-1,TRBJ2-5,few,.,CASSSGPSQETQYF,TGCGCCAGCAGCTCCGGACCGAGTCAAGAGACCCAGTACTTC
16,TRBV4-1,TRBJ2-7,many,TRBD2,CASSQDRGGSAYEQYF,TGCGCCAGCAGCCAAGATCGAGGCGGGAGCGCCTACGAGCAGTACTTC
13,TRBV6-1,TRBJ2-1,few,TRBD1,CASRGQGAGEQFF,TGTGCCAGCAGAGGGCAGGGGGCGGGTGAGCAGTTCTTC
14,TRBV28,TRBJ1-4,once,TRBD1,CASLAPTGPGKLFF,TGTGCCAGCCTCGCTCCGACAGGGCCTGGAAAACTGTTTTTT
15,TRBV28,TRBJ2-7,.,TRBD1,CASSSVGQDSYEQYF,TGTGCCAGCAGTTCCGTAGGACAGGACTCCTACGAGCAGTACTTC
16,TRBV28,TRBJ2-1,.,.,CASSLRGGATYNEQFF,TGTGCCAGCAGTTTGAGAGGAGGAGCGACCTACAATGAGCAGTTCTTC
14,TRBV5-1,TRBJ2-3,.,.,CASSLALKVDTQYF,TGCGCCAGCAGCTTGGCCCTGAAGGTGGATACGCAGTATTTT
15,TRBV30,TRBJ2-2,few,TRBD2,CAWSRAGEMGGELFF,TGTGCCTGGAGTAGGGCGGGAGAAATGGGCGGGGAGCTGTTTTTT
12,TRBV7-8,TRBJ2-7,many,TRBD1,CASSGQGDEQYF,TGTGCCAGCAGCGGACAGGGGGACGAGCAGTACTTC
11,TRBV5-1,TRBJ2-1,many,.,CASSLDHEQFF,TGCGCCAGCAGCTTGGACCATGAGCAGTTCTTC
16,TRBV30,TRBJ2-7,few,TRBD2,CAWSLTRGLASSEQYF,TGTGCCTGGAGCCTGACAAGGGGACTAGCTTCCTCCGAGCAGTACTTC
14,TRBV5-1,TRBJ2-7,many,TRBD1,CASSLEQGAKEQYF,TGCGCCAGCAGCTTGGAACAGGGGGCTAAAGAGCAGTACTTC
16,TRBV2,TRBJ1-1,few,.,CASSESGPPLNTEAFF,TGTGCCAGCAGTGAAAGCGGACCGCCATTGAACACTGAAGCTTTCTTT
14,TRBV29-1,TRBJ2-3,few,TRBD2,CSVATSGSTDTQYF,TGCAGCGTTGCGACTAGCGGGAGCACAGATACGCAGTATTTT
17,TRBV4-3,TRBJ2-5,.,.,CASSQQQGMGFRETQYF,TGCGCCAGCAGCCAACAGCAGGGGATGGGTTTCAGGGAGACCCAGTACTTC
15,TRBV28,TRBJ2-7,few,.,CASSPGEAGGYEQYF,TGTGCCAGCAGTCCCGGCGAAGCTGGGGGGTACGAGCAGTACTTC
13,TRBV29-1,TRBJ1-1,few,.,CSVGSGMYTEAFF,TGCAGCGTTGGAAGCGGGATGTACACTGAAGCTTTCTTT
13,TRBV12-5,TRBJ1-1,.,.,CASSSSEGTEAFF,TGTGCTAGTAGCAGTTCGGAGGGAACTGAAGCTTTCTTT